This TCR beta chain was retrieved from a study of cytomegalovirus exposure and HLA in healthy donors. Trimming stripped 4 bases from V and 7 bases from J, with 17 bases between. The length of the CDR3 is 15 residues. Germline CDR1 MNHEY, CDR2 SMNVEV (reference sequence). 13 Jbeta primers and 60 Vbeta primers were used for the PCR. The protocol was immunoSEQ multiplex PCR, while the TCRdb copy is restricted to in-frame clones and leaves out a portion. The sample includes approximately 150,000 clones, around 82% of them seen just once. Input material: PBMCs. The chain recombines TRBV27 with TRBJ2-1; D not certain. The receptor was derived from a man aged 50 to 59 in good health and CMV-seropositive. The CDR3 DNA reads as TGTGCCAGCAGTTCCCTAGTTATGCCCGCAAATGAGCAGTTCTTC. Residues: CASSSLVMPANEQFF.